A single sample gave rise to the 19 T cell receptor beta chains below, sequenced in a study of blood T cell repertoires in COVID-19. Only in-frame clones appear in the TCRdb table, and some are missing; sequencing was by immunoSEQ multiplex PCR. The sample gives roughly 230,000 clones, around four fifths of which show up once; approximately 8.6% is in the top ten. Sequenced input: peripheral blood. Source of these receptors: a man between 35 and 55 years old with active or convalescent COVID-19.

This clone was counted a few times. V is TRBV7-9 and J is TRBJ1-1; a weak D match, TRBD1 (5 bases). Trimming cost V 5 bases and J 0 bases, with 19 bases left between them. CDR3 length: 17 amino acids. CDR1 is SEHNR, CDR2 FQNEAQ, per germline (reference sequence). CDR3 residues: CASSPGGTRSMNTEAFF. In DNA, the CDR3 is TGTGCCAGCAGCCCCGGAGGGACTAGGAGCATGAACACTGAAGCTTTCTTT.

The chain uses TRBV29-1 and TRBJ2-7; TRBD2 is a possible D gene (7 bases). Germline V CDR1 and CDR2: SQVTM, ANQGSEA. CDR3 size: 13 residues. Trimming stripped 4 bases from V and 6 bases from J, with 16 bases between. CDR3 bases: TGCAGCGTTGGGGAGGGAAGGGGGTTCGAGCAGTACTTC. Translating gives CSVGEGRGFEQYF.

V gene TRBV11-2 combines with J gene TRBJ2-5; D perhaps matches TRBD2 (6 bases). From germline, CDR1 is SGHAT and CDR2 FQNNGV. The CDR3 runs 16 residues. Trimming took 2 bases from V and 5 from J, leaving 18 bases between them. The DNA for the CDR3 is TGTGCCAGCAGCTTATTAAGCGGGTCCTTTGGGGAGACCCAGTACTTC. Its protein product is CASSLLSGSFGETQYF.

The chain carries TRBV7-9 and TRBJ2-7, with D perhaps TRBD1 (5 bases). There are 14 residues in the CDR3. CDR1 and CDR2 (germline): SEHNR, FQNEAQ (reference sequence). Trimming took off 1 base at V and 2 bases at J, with 9 bases between the two ends. CDR3: CASSLVDRAYEQYF. In nucleotides, the CDR3 is TGTGCCAGCAGCTTAGTCGACAGAGCCTACGAGCAGTACTTC.

The V call is TRBV7-3, the J call TRBJ2-1; D might be TRBD2 (5 bases). Germline CDR1 SGHTA, CDR2 FQGTGA. V dropped 5 bases and J dropped 0 bases, with 17 bases sitting between them. CDR3 length equals 17 residues. The CDR3, as DNA: TGTGCCAGCAGCAGAACCCATACTAGGGCCTCCTACAATGAGCAGTTCTTC. Translated, it gives CASSRTHTRASYNEQFF.

This chain uses TRBV3-1 (or the pseudogene TRBV3-2) with TRBJ2-7, with unresolved D. Trimming took 0 bases from V and 3 from J, leaving 9 bases between them. Germline loops: CDR1 LGHDT, CDR2 YNNKEL (reference sequence). This CDR3 has 14 residues. The CDR3 nucleotides read TGTGCCAGCAGCCAAGATGGGCAGAACTACGAGCAGTACTTC. As protein: CASSQDGQNYEQYF.

J is TRBJ1-1 and V is TRBV7-3; 8 nucleotides line up with TRBD1. The J segment lost 3 bases and the V segment lost 5 bases, leaving 5 bases of the junction unmatched. Per the germline V gene, CDR1 is SGHTA and CDR2 is FQGTGA. The CDR3 covers 14 residues. The CDR3 region is CASSQGQAHTEAFF. The CDR3 DNA sequence: TGTGCCAGCAGCCAGGGACAGGCACACACTGAAGCTTTCTTT.

The CDR3 bases are TGTGCCAGCAGACTTGGGACAGGCGGGAATAATTCACCCCTCCACTTT. Translation gives CASRLGTGGNNSPLHF. The chain employs TRBV3-1 (or the pseudogene TRBV3-2) and TRBJ1-6; 8 bases are shared with TRBD1. The germline V gene has CDR1 LGHDT and CDR2 YNNKEL (reference sequence). The V segment lost 6 bases and the J segment 5 bases; nucleotides outside the gene matches: 9. CDR3 length equals 16 residues.

The chain joins TRBV10-3 to TRBJ1-2; 8 nucleotides match TRBD1. Unmatched junction bases numbered 6, after V lost 3 bases and J lost 3 bases. The V gene's germline CDR1 is ENHRY and CDR2 SYGVKD. The CDR3 runs to 15 residues. In nucleotides, the CDR3 is TGTGCCATCAGTGATGGGGCAGGGGGCGACTATGGCTACACCTTC. Translated, it gives CAISDGAGGDYGYTF.

This chain joins TRBV11-2 and TRBJ1-4; 7 nucleotides match TRBD1. There are 15 residues in the CDR3. V lost 4 bases to trimming and J lost 7 bases; unmatched junction nucleotides: 9. CDR1 and CDR2 from the germline V gene are SGHAT and FQNNGV. The CDR3 nucleotides read TGTGCCAGCAGCTCCGAGACAGGGATAGGTGAAAAACTGTTTTTT. It is translated as CASSSETGIGEKLFF.

The chain combines TRBV5-8 with TRBJ1-2; D not resolved. This CDR3 spans 13 amino acids. V was clipped by 5 bases and J by 7 bases, with 15 bases between them. From germline, CDR1 is SGHTS and CDR2 YDEGEE. In DNA form, the CDR3 reads TGTGCCAGCAGATATGTCCCCGGGAGTGGCTACACCTTC. Translated: CASRYVPGSGYTF. The whole variable domain, remainder taken from reference TRBV5-8 and TRBJ1-2, is EAGVTQSPTHLIKTRGQQATLRCSPISGHTSVYWYQQALGLGLQFLLWYDEGEERNRGNFPPRFSGRQFPNYSSELNVNALELEDSALYLCASRYVPGSGYTFGSGTRLTVV.

V is TRBV27 and J is TRBJ1-6; perhaps TRBD1 as D (6 bases). Germline CDR1 reads MNHEY; CDR2 reads SMNVEV (reference sequence). Trimming left V 9 bases short and J 10 bases short, with 19 bases between. The CDR3 covers 14 residues. CDR3 protein: CASYEQGVGSPLHF. Written as DNA, the CDR3 is TGTGCCAGTTACGAACAGGGTGTAGGCTCACCCCTCCACTTT.

The rearrangement joins TRBV4-1 to TRBJ2-1; 15 nucleotides match TRBD2. V shed 6 bases, J shed 3 bases, and the junction held 12 bases outside the gene matches. The CDR3 spans 19 residues. Germline CDR1 reads MGHRA; CDR2 reads YSYEKL. CDR3 residues: CASSRRGTSGRSDYNEQFF. CDR3 coding DNA: TGCGCCAGCAGTCGAAGGGGGACTAGCGGGAGGAGCGACTACAATGAGCAGTTCTTC.

The rearrangement joins TRBV24-1 to TRBJ1-1; TRBD1 is a possible D gene (6 bases). Germline assignment: CDR1 KGHDR and CDR2 SFDVKD. The CDR3 loop spans 15 amino acids. Between the trimmed V and J ends, which lost 3 bases and 0 bases, there was a span of 10 bases. CDR3 sequence (DNA): TGTGCCACCAGTGATGGCGGACAGTTGAACACTGAAGCTTTCTTT. It yields the protein CATSDGGQLNTEAFF.

This clone was picked up a small number of times. The gene calls are TRBV6-1 and TRBJ1-5, with TRBD1 matching 11 bases. The CDR3 runs to 17 residues. Germline V gives CDR1 MNHNS, CDR2 SASEGT. Germline trimming cut 0 bases from V and 4 bases from J; bases unmatched to any gene: 5. CDR3 DNA sequence: TGTGCCAGCAGTGAAGCTGGACAGGGGGCGCAAAATCAGCCCCAGCATTTT. Its translation is CASSEAGQGAQNQPQHF.

The chain recombines TRBV27 with TRBJ2-2; 8 bases fit TRBD2. This CDR3 is built from 16 residues. J lost 2 bases, V lost 1 base, and 3 bases had no gene match. CDR1 is MNHEY and CDR2 is SMNVEV in the germline V gene (reference sequence). This CDR3 reads CASSLYSGANTGELFF. As DNA, the CDR3 is TGTGCCAGCAGTTTATATAGCGGGGCTAACACCGGGGAGCTGTTTTTT.

V is TRBV28 and J is TRBJ2-3; 8 bases agree with TRBD2. CDR3 size: 16 residues. Trimming cost V 2 bases and J 6 bases; bases outside gene matches: 10. CDR1 and CDR2 (germline): MDHEN, SYDVKM. CDR3 protein: CASSLSGLAGSDTQYF. For the CDR3, the DNA is TGTGCCAGCAGTTTAAGTGGACTAGCTGGGTCGGATACGCAGTATTTT.

This rearrangement joins TRBV27 to TRBJ2-6, with D uncertain. Trimming pared 6 bases from V and 6 bases from J, leaving 12 bases between. Germline CDR1 and CDR2: MNHEY and SMNVEV (reference sequence). The CDR3 sequence is 14 residues long. CDR3 loop: CASSAFGSANVLTF. DNA for the CDR3: TGTGCCAGCAGCGCCTTCGGGTCGGCCAACGTCCTGACTTTC.

The chain couples TRBV7-3 to TRBJ2-5, with 9 bases matching TRBD1. J gave up 5 bases and V 0 bases, and 10 bases lay outside the gene matches. The CDR3 totals 17 residues. The germline gives CDR1 SGHTA, CDR2 FQGTGA. The CDR3 bases are TGTGCCAGCAGCTTAACTGGCACAGGACAGGGGAGGGAGACCCAGTACTTC. This sequence encodes CASSLTGTGQGRETQYF. Together with reference TRBV7-3 and TRBJ2-5, the CDR3 gives the full variable domain: GAGVSQTPSNKVTEKGKYVELRCDPISGHTALYWYRQSLGQGPEFLIYFQGTGAADDSGLPNDRFFAVRPEGSVSTLKIQRTERGDSAVYLCASSLTGTGQGRETQYFGPGTRLLVL.